This TCR beta chain was obtained from a study of blood T cell repertoires in COVID-19. At the level of the study: Donors in the United States, Italy and Spain gave samples during acute or convalescent COVID-19.

The table came from immunoSEQ multiplex PCR; TCRdb's copy has only in-frame clones and leaves some out. The data contain about 26,000 clones, roughly 90% of them seen just once; the ten biggest clones take up approximately 3%. This clone was counted only a few times. The CDR3 runs to 14 residues. CDR1 is LNHDA and CDR2 is SQIVND in the germline V gene (reference sequence). V was pared by 1 base and J by 5 bases, with 9 bases between. The sequence was obtained from a human donor in a cohort sampled during active COVID-19. Sequenced material: peripheral blood. This sequence joins TRBV19 and TRBJ1-5; D perhaps matches TRBD1 (6 bases). The CDR3 spells CASSIAGVDQPQHF. The CDR3 DNA is TGTGCCAGTAGTATAGCAGGGGTAGATCAGCCCCAGCATTTT.